This T cell receptor beta chain was observed in a study of shared clonotypes between healthy human individuals. As for the study in general: Each donor had three CD4 naive, three CD4 memory, two CD8 naive and one CD8 memory plate.

As defined, naive CD8 cells were CD45RO-negative and positively selected for CCR7, with terminally differentiated effector memory CD45RA+ cells excluded. Recent acute infections and vaccinations were absent in the healthy HIV-negative adult donors. Trimming removed 0 bases from V and 8 bases from J; junction bases left unmatched: 6. The germline V gene encodes CDR1 MNHEY and CDR2 SVGAGI. The CDR3 runs 15 residues. Here immunoSEQ multiplex PCR was the method, and the copy in TCRdb shows in-frame clones only, minus some. The sample carries about 680,000 clones, about 92% recorded once. The source is a man aged 25-40 years in good health. The chain joins TRBV6-5 to TRBJ2-1; 8 bases match TRBD2. Sequenced sample: naive CD8+ T cells sorted from blood. The CDR3 coding sequence is TGTGCCAGCAGTTACTCGATAGAGCGGGAGCATGAGCAGTTCTTC. Its translation is CASSYSIEREHEQFF.